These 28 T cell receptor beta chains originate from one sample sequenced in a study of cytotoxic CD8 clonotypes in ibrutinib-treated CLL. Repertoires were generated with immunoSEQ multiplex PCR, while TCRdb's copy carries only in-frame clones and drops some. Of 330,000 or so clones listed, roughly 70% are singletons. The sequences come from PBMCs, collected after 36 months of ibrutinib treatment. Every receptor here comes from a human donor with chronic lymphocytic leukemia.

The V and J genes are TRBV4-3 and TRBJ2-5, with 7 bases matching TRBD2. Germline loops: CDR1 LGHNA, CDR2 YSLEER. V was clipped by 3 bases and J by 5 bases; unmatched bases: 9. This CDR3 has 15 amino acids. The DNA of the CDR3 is TGCGCCAGCAGCCAGGACGTAGCGGGCGGGGAGACCCAGTACTTC. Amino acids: CASSQDVAGGETQYF.

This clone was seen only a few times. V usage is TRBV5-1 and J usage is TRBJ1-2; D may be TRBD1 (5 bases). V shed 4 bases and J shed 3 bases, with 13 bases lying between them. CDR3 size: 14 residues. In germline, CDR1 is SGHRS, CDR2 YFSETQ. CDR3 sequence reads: CASSGSGGDYGYTF. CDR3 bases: TGCGCCAGCAGCGGAAGCGGGGGGGACTATGGCTACACCTTC.

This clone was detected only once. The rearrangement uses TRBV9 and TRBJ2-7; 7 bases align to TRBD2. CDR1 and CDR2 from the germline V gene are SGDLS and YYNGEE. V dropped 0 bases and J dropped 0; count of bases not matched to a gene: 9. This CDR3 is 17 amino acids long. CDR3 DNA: TGTGCCAGCAGCGTAGGGGGCGGGAGCCTTGCCTCCTACGAGCAGTACTTC. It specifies CASSVGGGSLASYEQYF.

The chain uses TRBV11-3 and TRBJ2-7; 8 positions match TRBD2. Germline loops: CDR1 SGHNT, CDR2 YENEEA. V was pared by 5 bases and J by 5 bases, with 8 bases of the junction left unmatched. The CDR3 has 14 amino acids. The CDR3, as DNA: TGTGCCAGCAGCCCCGGGCGGGGGGTGGACGAGCAGTACTTC. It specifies CASSPGRGVDEQYF.

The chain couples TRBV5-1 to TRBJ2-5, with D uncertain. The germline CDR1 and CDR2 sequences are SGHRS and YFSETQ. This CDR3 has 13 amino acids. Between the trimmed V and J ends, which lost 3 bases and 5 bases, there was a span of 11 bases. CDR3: CASSSLRMETQYF. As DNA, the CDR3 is TGCGCCAGCAGCTCGCTCCGCATGGAGACCCAGTACTTC.

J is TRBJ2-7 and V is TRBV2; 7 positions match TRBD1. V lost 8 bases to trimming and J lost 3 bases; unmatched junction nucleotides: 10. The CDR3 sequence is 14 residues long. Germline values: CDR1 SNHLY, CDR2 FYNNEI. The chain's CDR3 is CASYRDSYHYEQYF. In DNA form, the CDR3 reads TGTGCCAGCTACCGGGACAGCTACCACTACGAGCAGTACTTC.

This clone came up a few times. CDR3 coding DNA: TGTGCCAGCACCAGGGGGAACATCTATGGCTACACCTTC. Residues: CASTRGNIYGYTF. The chain is built from TRBV6-5 and TRBJ1-2; 7 bases match TRBD1. Germline values: CDR1 MNHEY, CDR2 SVGAGI. V was pared by 7 bases and J by 4 bases, with 6 bases of the junction left unmatched. This CDR3 spans 13 amino acids.

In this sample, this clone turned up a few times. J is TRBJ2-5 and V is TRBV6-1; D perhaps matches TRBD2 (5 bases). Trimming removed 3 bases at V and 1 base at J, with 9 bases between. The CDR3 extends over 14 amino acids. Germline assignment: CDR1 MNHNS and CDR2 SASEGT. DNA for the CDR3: TGTGCCAGCAGTGATCTGCGGGCCCAAGAGACCCAGTACTTC. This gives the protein CASSDLRAQETQYF.

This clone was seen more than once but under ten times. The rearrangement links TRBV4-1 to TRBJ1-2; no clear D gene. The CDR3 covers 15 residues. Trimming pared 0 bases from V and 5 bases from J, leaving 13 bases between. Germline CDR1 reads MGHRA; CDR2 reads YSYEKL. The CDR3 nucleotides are TGCGCCAGCAGCCAAGAAGGGTGGGTGAGGTATGGCTACACCTTC. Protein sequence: CASSQEGWVRYGYTF.

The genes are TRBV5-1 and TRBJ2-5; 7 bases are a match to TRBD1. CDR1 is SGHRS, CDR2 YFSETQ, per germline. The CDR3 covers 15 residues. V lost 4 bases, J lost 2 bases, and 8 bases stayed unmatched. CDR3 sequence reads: CASSQRDSPQETQYF. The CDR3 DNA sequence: TGCGCCAGCAGCCAGAGGGACAGCCCTCAAGAGACCCAGTACTTC.

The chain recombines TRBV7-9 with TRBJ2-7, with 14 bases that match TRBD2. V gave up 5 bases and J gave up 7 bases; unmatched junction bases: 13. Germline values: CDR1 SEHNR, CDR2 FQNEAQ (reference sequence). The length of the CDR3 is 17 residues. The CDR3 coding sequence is TGTGCCAGCAGCATGCTGACTAGCGGGAGGGCTGTTGGAGAGCAGTACTTC. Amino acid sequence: CASSMLTSGRAVGEQYF.

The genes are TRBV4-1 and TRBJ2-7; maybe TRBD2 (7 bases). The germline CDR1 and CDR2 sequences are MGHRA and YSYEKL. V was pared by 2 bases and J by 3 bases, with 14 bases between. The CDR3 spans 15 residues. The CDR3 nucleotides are TGCGCCAGCAGCCAACTCGTCGGGGGGCACTACGAGCAGTACTTC. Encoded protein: CASSQLVGGHYEQYF.

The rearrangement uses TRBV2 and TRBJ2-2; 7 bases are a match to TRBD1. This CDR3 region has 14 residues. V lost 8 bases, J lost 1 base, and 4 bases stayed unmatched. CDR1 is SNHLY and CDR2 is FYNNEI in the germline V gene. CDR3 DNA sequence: TGTGCCAGCGGGGACAGTATGAACACCGGGGAGCTGTTTTTT. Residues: CASGDSMNTGELFF.

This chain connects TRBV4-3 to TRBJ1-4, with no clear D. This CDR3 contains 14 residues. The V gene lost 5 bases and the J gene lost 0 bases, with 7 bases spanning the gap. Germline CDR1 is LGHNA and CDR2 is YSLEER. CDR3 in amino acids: CASSYSSTNEKLFF. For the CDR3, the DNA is TGCGCCAGCAGCTACAGTTCAACTAATGAAAAACTGTTTTTT.

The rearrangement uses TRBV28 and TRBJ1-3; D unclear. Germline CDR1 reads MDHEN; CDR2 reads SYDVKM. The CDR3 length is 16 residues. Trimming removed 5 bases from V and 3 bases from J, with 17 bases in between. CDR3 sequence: CASSPSRRASGNTIYF. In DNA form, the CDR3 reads TGTGCCAGCAGTCCTTCCCGGCGAGCGAGTGGAAACACCATATATTTT.

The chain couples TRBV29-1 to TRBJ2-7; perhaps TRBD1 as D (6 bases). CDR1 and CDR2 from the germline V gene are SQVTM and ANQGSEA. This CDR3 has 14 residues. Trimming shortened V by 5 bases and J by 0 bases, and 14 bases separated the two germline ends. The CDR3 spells CSVPVRGGSYEQYF. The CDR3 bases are TGCAGCGTTCCGGTTAGAGGGGGCTCCTACGAGCAGTACTTC.

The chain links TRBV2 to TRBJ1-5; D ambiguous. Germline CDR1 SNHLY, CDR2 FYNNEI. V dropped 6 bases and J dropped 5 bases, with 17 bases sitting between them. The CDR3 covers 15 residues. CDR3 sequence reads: CASRSRAPLHQPQHF. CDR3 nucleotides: TGTGCCAGCAGGAGCCGGGCCCCCCTCCATCAGCCCCAGCATTTT.

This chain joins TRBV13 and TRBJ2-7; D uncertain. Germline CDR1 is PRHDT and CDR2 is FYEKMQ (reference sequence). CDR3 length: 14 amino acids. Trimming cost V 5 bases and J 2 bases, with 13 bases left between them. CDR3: CASSPSSRAYEQYF. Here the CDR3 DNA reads TGTGCCAGCAGCCCCTCGAGTCGAGCCTACGAGCAGTACTTC.

CDR3 protein: CASSPGWNEQFF. Written as DNA, the CDR3 is TGTGCCAGCAGCCCAGGGTGGAATGAGCAGTTCTTC. The genes are TRBV11-2 and TRBJ2-1; a possible D gene is TRBD1 (5 bases). With 5 bases removed from V and 7 bases from J, the gap between germline ends came to 9 bases. There are 12 residues in the CDR3. Germline-derived CDR1 and CDR2 are SGHAT and FQNNGV.

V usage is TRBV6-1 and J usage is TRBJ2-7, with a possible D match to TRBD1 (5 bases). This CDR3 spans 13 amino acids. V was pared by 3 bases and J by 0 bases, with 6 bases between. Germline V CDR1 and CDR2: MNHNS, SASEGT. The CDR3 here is CASSETVSYEQYF. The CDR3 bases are TGTGCCAGCAGTGAGACAGTCTCCTACGAGCAGTACTTC.

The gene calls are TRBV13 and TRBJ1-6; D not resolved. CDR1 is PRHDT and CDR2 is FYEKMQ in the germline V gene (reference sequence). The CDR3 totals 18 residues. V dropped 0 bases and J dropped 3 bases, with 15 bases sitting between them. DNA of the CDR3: TGTGCCAGCAGCTTAGGCGGTGGTAAGGGCATCTATAATTCACCCCTCCACTTT. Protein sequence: CASSLGGGKGIYNSPLHF.

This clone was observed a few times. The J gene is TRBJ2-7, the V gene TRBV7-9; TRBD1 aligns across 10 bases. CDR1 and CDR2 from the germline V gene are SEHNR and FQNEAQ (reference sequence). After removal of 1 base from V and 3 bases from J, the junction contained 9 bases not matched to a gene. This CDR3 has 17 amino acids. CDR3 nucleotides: TGTGCCAGCAGCTTAGTTGCCACCGGGACAGGGGTCTACGAGCAGTACTTC. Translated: CASSLVATGTGVYEQYF.

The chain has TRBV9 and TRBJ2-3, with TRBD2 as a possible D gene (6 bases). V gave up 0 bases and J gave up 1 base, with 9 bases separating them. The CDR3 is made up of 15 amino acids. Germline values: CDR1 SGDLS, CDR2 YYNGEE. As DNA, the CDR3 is TGTGCCAGCAGCGTAGCGGGGGTTGGCACAGATACGCAGTATTTT. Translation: CASSVAGVGTDTQYF.

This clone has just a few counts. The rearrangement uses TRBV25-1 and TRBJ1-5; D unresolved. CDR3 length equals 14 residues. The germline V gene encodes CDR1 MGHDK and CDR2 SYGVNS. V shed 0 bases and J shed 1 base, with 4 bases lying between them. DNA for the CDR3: TGTGCCAGCAGTGAATATCAGAGCAATCAGCCCCAGCATTTT. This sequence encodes CASSEYQSNQPQHF.

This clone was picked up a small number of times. CDR3 nucleotides: TGCGCCAGCGACCAGGGGCGGGGGGAGACCCAGTACTTC. This gives the protein CASDQGRGETQYF. The chain uses TRBV10-2 and TRBJ2-5; possibly TRBD2 for D (7 bases). The CDR3 loop spans 13 amino acids. The germline V gene encodes CDR1 WSHSY and CDR2 SAAADI. The V end lost 8 bases, the J end lost 5 bases, and 15 bases lay between the germline ends.

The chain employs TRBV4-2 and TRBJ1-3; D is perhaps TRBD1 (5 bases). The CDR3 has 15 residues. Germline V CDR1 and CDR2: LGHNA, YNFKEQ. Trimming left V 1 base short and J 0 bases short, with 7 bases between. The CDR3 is CASSQVDNSGNTIYF. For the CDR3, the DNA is TGTGCCAGCAGCCAAGTGGACAACTCTGGAAACACCATATATTTT.

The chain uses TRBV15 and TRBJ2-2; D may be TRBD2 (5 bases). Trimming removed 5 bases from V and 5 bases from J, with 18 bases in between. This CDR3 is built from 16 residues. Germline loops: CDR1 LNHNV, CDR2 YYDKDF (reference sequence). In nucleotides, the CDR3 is TGTGCCACCAGCGAGCCATCCGGGATCCATACCGGGGAGCTGTTTTTT. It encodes CATSEPSGIHTGELFF.

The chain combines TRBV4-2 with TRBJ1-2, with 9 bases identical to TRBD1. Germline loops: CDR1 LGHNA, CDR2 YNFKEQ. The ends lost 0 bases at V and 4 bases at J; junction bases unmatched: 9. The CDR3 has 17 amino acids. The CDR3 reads CASSQEDRTGVIYGYTF. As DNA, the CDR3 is TGTGCCAGCAGCCAAGAAGACCGGACAGGGGTGATCTATGGCTACACCTTC.